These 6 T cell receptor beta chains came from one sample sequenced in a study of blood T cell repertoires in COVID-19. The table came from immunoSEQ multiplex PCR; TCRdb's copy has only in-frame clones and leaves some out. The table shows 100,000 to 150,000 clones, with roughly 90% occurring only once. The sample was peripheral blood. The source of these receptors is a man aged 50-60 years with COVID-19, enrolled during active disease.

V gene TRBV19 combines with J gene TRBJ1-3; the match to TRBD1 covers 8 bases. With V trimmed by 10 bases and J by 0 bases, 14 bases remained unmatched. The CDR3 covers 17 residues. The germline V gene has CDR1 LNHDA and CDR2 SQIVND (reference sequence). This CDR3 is CATRTGTGVGSGNTIYF. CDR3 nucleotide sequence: TGTGCCACCAGGACAGGGACGGGCGTTGGCTCTGGAAACACCATATATTTT.

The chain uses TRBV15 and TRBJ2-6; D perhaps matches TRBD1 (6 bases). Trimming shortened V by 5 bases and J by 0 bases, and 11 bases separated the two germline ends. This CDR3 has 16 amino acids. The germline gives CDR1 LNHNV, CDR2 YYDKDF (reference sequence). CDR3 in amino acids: CATSLGDNSGANVLTF. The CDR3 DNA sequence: TGTGCCACCAGCCTCGGGGACAACTCTGGGGCCAACGTCCTGACTTTC.

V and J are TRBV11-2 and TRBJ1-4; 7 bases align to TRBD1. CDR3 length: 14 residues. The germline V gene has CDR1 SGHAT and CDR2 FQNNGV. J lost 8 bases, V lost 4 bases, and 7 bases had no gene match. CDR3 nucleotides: TGTGCCAGCAGCTCCCCAGGGGGGCGGGAAAAACTGTTTTTT. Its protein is CASSSPGGREKLFF. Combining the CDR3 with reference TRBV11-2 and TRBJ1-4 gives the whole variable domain EAGVAQSPRYKIIEKRQSVAFWCNPISGHATLYWYQQILGQGPKLLIQFQNNGVVDDSQLPKDRFSAERLKGVDSTLKIQPAKLEDSAVYLCASSSPGGREKLFFGSGTQLSVL.

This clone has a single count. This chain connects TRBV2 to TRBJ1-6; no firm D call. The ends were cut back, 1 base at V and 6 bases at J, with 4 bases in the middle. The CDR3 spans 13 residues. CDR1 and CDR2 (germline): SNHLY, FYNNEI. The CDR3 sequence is CASSEGANSPLHF. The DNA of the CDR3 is TGTGCCAGCAGTGAAGGGGCTAATTCACCCCTCCACTTT.

The chain's CDR3 is CASSLRSGSTDTQYF. CDR3 in DNA: TGTGCCAGCAGCTTAAGAAGCGGGAGCACAGATACGCAGTATTTT. The gene calls are TRBV7-2 and TRBJ2-3, with a weak D call TRBD2 (6 bases). CDR1 and CDR2 from the germline V gene are SGHTA and FQGNSA. The ends were cut back, 2 bases at V and 0 bases at J, with 9 bases in the middle. This CDR3 has 15 amino acids.

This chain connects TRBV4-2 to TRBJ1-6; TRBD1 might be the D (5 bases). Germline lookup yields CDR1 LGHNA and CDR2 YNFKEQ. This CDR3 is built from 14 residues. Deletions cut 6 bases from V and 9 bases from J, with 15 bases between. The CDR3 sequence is CASRPLGGSSPLHF. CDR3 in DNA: TGTGCCAGCAGACCTCTGGGGGGGAGTTCACCCCTCCACTTT.